The entry below describes one TCR beta chain. Attachment of unique molecular identifiers to individual cDNA molecules was performed in the library. Via MiXCR, TCRdb re-called the RACE reads, giving one row per CDR3 protein. The sample lists around 380,000 distinct CDR3 sequences, over 5% seen once, with over 7% in the top ten. The record originates from a study of human T cells and chemical hapten exposure. Study-level background: In the sensitization step, 2% DPC was placed on roughly 2 cm by roughly 2 cm of upper inner arm skin.

Germline lookup yields CDR1 LGHNA and CDR2 YNFKEQ. CDR3 length: 15 residues. The V segment lost 2 bases and the J segment 2 bases; nucleotides outside the gene matches: 5. Time point of the sample: pre-sensitization, week 0. The treatment denotes: therapeutic diphenylcyclopropenone sensitization with weekly scalp DPC. The V call is TRBV4-2, the J call TRBJ1-2; 7 bases are a match to TRBD1. This receptor was identified in a woman aged 18-30 years with alopecia areata. Some clones in this sample may be carry-over from other donors' samples. The sample was whole blood, taken in connection with sensitization to the hapten diphenylcyclopropenone (DPC). As DNA, the CDR3 is TGTGCCAGCAGCCAACCTTGGACAGGCAACTATGGCTACACCTTC. Translating gives CASSQPWTGNYGYTF.